The TCR beta chain under discussion was sequenced for a study of prognosis after radiotherapy for stage I lung cancer. As for the study in general: Distant metastases after radiotherapy occurred in several patients at a median of about seven months; 15 showed no significant progression.

This clonotype was observed many times. Genomic DNA was subjected to two-round multiplex PCR for amplification of TCR beta CDR3. For every TRBV and TRBJ gene, a specific primer was used in first-round PCR. A single record per CDR3 protein comes from TCRdb applying MiXCR to the multiplex PCR reads. The sample lists more than 15,000 distinct CDR3 sequences; around two fifths were seen once. Sequencing used PBMCs, obtained before or after stereotactic body radiation therapy (not recorded which). This sequence originates from a donor of 50 years or more with non-small cell lung cancer.

The CDR3 DNA sequence: TGTGCCAGCAGTTTAAAGGGAGATACGCAGTATTTT. As protein: CASSLKGDTQYF. The rearrangement uses TRBV28 and TRBJ2-3, with D unresolved. V was clipped by 2 bases and J by 5 bases, with 5 bases between them. Per germline, CDR1 MDHEN and CDR2 SYDVKM. The CDR3 covers 12 residues.